This T cell receptor beta chain emerged from a study of beta chain features in type 1 diabetes. Every bit of the isolated RNA underwent reverse transcription, so sequencing read expressed TCRB transcripts. The assay was immunoSEQ multiplex PCR, and TCRdb's table has in-frame clones only and misses some. The sample has around 600,000 clones, roughly an eighth seen once. Germline CDR1 MNHNS, CDR2 SASEGT. V shed 10 bases and J shed 1 base, with 19 bases lying between them. The CDR3 totals 15 residues. Worth noting for this clone: Its cognate antigen is unknown.

Study-level findings and limits: When cDNA is sequenced, cells with high TCR expression could be over-represented. Shortening that was moderate but significant affected the TCRB CDR3s of Type 1 diabetes patients in all four CD4+ subsets.

V and J are TRBV6-1 and TRBJ1-1, with D perhaps matching TRBD1 (5 bases). The sample taken for sequencing was naive CD4+ T cells from blood. This TCR was sampled from a man aged 25-45 years with type 1 diabetes. CDR3 nucleotides: TGTGCCACCAAGAGGGAGGGGCTAGCGAACACTGAAGCTTTCTTT. It specifies CATKREGLANTEAFF.